The T cell receptor (beta chain) described here comes from a study of radiation and T cells in renal cell carcinoma (dated by TCRdb to 2020 to 2021). Regarding the complete study: The samples were obtained from a clinical trial, where primary renal cell carcinomas were treated with 15 Gy stereotactic body radiation therapy and then removed by nephrectomy 4 weeks afterward. A total of 50 to 60 samples underwent TCR beta sequencing, made up of 25 or so tumors and roughly 27 peripheral blood samples. Across all 50 or so samples, 4,016,671 unique CDR3 nucleotide sequences, encoding 2,658,974 unique CDR3 amino acid sequences, were identified. On the study overall, not on this receptor specifically: Changes in the blood repertoire were not tracked past 4 weeks after treatment. Top tumor clonotypes rose in blood from baseline to 2 weeks post-radiation, then contracted by 4 weeks, suggesting transient expansion of tumor-resident clones. Effects of radiation dose or scheduling on the TCR repertoire could not be addressed with the single-armed trial design. Because pretreatment tumor biopsies were not available, the baseline intratumoral presence of clonotypes could not be determined.

CDR1 and CDR2 are drawn from the germline V gene (reference sequence): MNHEY, SMNVEV. V was cut back by 3 bases and J by 7 bases, leaving a gap of 13 bases between them. The CDR3, from cysteine to phenylalanine, totals 14 residues. Just the 42-base CDR3 DNA is kept, in frame starting at base 1. Of note for this clone: Its specific antigen is unknown. No quality values exist for individual bases; no much larger clone is one base distant.

TCR beta libraries were generated from genomic DNA with the immunoSEQ kit, following the manufacturer's recommendations. For library preparation, a first multiplex PCR was performed with proprietary primers, followed by a second PCR in which unique barcodes were added, and bead cleanups were performed after each round. Each sample batch included a kit-provided positive control reaction and a negative control reaction. The final libraries underwent checking on an Agilent 4200 TapeStation D1000 ScreenTape, volumetric pooling, and quantification by qPCR. An Illumina NextSeq500 fitted with a MidOutput 150-cycle cartridge performed the sequencing, running 156 Read1 cycles and 15 Index1 cycles with the kit's custom primers. The pooled library was loaded at around 1 pM with around 20% PhiX control spiked in. Per the authors' processing: The vendor-processed data were analyzed in R, and a clonotype was defined as all T cells that share the same CDR3 nucleotide sequence. In the clone abundance analyses, frequencies were normalized to the 10,000 most abundant clones in each sample. Public T cell clones, which averaged fewer than five per sample, were removed prior to analysis. Tumor-enriched and baseline blood-enriched clonotypes were defined by at least a 32-fold difference in abundance between compartments. Clonotypes expanded or contracted between blood time points were identified with a beta-binomial differential abundance model. Tumor-blood repertoire similarity was measured with the Baroni-Urbani and Buser coefficient, and groups were compared using two-tailed Wilcoxon tests in R. The table comes from immuneACCESS by way of TCRdb, which keeps in-frame sequences with V and J called. Part of the clones is missing from these tables; in studies checked, under half for an unresolved V gene and the rest for unknown reasons. D and trimming come from the DNA, and the V and J calls and clone size come from that table. This sample gives around 86,000 clones in total; 80% to 90% of them show up just once. Of the sample, more than 20% is held by the ten largest clones.

In the paper's terms, the time point label means: blood 2 weeks post-SBRT. The treatment or condition label here, explained by the study, means: 15 Gy SBRT to primary tumor, nephrectomy 4 weeks later. Serial peripheral blood from radiation-treated patients was sampled at baseline, 2 weeks and 4 weeks after SBRT to track tumor-enriched clonotypes. Every patient's renal cell carcinoma showed clear cell pathology. Genomic DNA for TCR sequencing was prepared using the QIAamp DNA Blood Mini Kit (Qiagen). Only samples passing all quality control checks were included in the analyses. The source of this sequence is a woman aged 50 to 60 with renal cell carcinoma. The chain links TRBV27 with TRBJ2-1; the D segment could be TRBD2, given 5 matching bases. The sequencing here drew on blood, taken from a patient whose treatment included radiotherapy and nephrectomy. The DNA sequence follows: TGTGCCAGCAGTTTTTTGGACTTCGGGAATGAGCAGTTCTTC. Its protein product is CASSFLDFGNEQFF.